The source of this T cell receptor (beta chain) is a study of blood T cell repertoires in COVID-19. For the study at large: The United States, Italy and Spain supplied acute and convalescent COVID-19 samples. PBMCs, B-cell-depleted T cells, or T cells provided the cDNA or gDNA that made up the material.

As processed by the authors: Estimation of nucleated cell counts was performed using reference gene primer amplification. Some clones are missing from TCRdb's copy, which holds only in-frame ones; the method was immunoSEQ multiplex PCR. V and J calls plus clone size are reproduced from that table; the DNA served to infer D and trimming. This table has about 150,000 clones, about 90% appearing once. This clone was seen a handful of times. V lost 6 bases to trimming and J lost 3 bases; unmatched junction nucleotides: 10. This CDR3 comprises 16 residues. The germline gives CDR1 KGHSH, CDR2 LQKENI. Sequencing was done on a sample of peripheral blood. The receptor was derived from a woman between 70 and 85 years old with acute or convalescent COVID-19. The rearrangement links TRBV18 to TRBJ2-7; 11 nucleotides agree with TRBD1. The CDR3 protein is CASSRGTGGFNYEQYF. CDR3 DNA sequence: TGTGCCAGCTCGAGGGGGACAGGGGGGTTTAACTACGAGCAGTACTTC.